This TCR beta chain was identified during a study of blood T cells in healthy people across ages. Regarding the study as a whole: Diversity figures derived from one million T cells were judged to underestimate the true value.

Roughly 10 milliliters of peripheral blood were drawn from each donor into EDTA-treated tubes. The use of a sample-barcoded 5' primer and a J-beta primer mix characterized a second PCR of about 7 to 12 cycles. The authors tagged each cDNA molecule using a template-switch adaptor with 12 random nucleotides. One entry per CDR3 protein, called by TCRdb with MiXCR from the 5' RACE reads. The profile shows 920,000 or so distinct CDR3 sequences, around 43% of them singletons. On this clonotype itself: The target antigen is unknown.

This clonotype was obtained from a woman between 55 and 75 years old in good health. Sequencing was carried out using blood.

DNA for the CDR3: TGTGCCAGCAGTTTTGATGTGAGGGGGTACAATGAGCAGTTCTTC. It specifies CASSFDVRGYNEQFF. The J gene is TRBJ2-1, the V gene TRBV27, with a weak D call TRBD1 (6 bases). V dropped 3 bases and J dropped 4 bases, with 13 bases sitting between them. Germline V gene lookup returns CDR1 MNHEY and CDR2 SMNVEV (reference sequence). CDR3 length: 15 amino acids.